The 4 T cell receptor beta chains below come from one sample, sequenced in a study of spatial heterogeneity in lung cancer. TCRdb ran MiXCR on the 5' RACE reads and lists one entry per CDR3 protein. The table records some 41,000 distinct CDR3 sequences, about 6.5% of them present only once. Time point in this sample: sample taken at primary tumor resection. The sample here was PBMCs, taken at surgery. The receptors stem from a female donor with early-stage non-small cell lung cancer.

This clonotype was seen only a few times. The chain joins TRBV7-8 to TRBJ2-5; tentatively, D is TRBD1 (5 bases). The V gene lost 2 bases and the J gene lost 5 bases, with 15 bases spanning the gap. The V gene's germline CDR1 is SGHVS and CDR2 FQNEAQ. This CDR3 is 15 amino acids long. CDR3: CASSLSIAGQETQYF. The CDR3 DNA follows: TGTGCCAGCAGCTTATCAATAGCAGGGCAGGAGACCCAGTACTTC.

Only a few counts were recorded for this clonotype. The conserved final phenylalanine or tryptophan is absent from the CDR3, which likely points to a read error. The rearrangement uses TRBV25-1 and TRBJ1-2; 8 nucleotides agree with TRBD1. CDR1 MGHDK and CDR2 SYGVNS come from the germline V gene. This CDR3 has 14 amino acids. The junction had 3 bases not matched to a gene; V was cut back by 2 bases and J by 4 bases. The CDR3 sequence is CASSEQGAGYGYTL. DNA for the CDR3: TGTGCCAGCAGTGAACAGGGGGCCGGCTATGGCTACACCTTA.

This clonotype was observed many times. The chain uses TRBV27 and TRBJ1-4, with D perhaps matching TRBD1 (6 bases). V was cut by 3 bases and J by 5 bases, with 10 bases left in between. CDR3 length: 14 amino acids. Germline V gene data show CDR1 as MNHEY and CDR2 as SMNVEV (reference sequence). CDR3 residues: CASSFDRRNEKLFF. The CDR3 DNA sequence: TGTGCCAGCAGTTTTGACAGGAGGAATGAAAAACTGTTTTTT.

This clonotype was seen a few times. The chain has TRBV5-1 and TRBJ2-3, with 11 bases fitting TRBD2. CDR1 SGHRS and CDR2 YFSETQ come from the germline V gene. There are 16 residues in the CDR3. The junction had 5 bases not matched to a gene; V was cut back by 3 bases and J by 2 bases. In DNA, the CDR3 is TGCGCCAGCAGCTCTACTAGCGGGGGAACCACAGATACGCAGTATTTT. Protein sequence: CASSSTSGGTTDTQYF.